This T cell receptor beta chain is from a study of regulatory T cells in long-lasting Graves disease. This CDR3 is built from 15 residues. V lost 5 bases to trimming and J lost 10 bases; unmatched junction nucleotides: 14. The germline CDR1 and CDR2 sequences are SGHNT and YENEEA. Regarding time point: newly diagnosed GD, antithyroid drugs for less than 3 months. With RNA extracted from PBMCs as input, the TCR library was made. On this clonotype itself: A much more abundant neighbour one base away suggests this may be a read error.

HTBI primers from iRepertoire and Arm-PCR of CDR3 regions yielded the TCR beta libraries. Using its own MiXCR run on the multiplex PCR reads, TCRdb lists one record per CDR3 protein. The sample lists 550,000 or so distinct CDR3 sequences, 12% seen once, with about 8.9% in the top ten. The data were also submitted as part of a second study, on T cells in Graves' hyperthyroidism and ophthalmopathy.

The rearrangement uses TRBV11-3 and TRBJ2-1, with 7 bases that match TRBD1. This specimen was peripheral blood mononuclear cells (PBMCs), taken at new diagnosis, from a patient treated with antithyroid drugs. This clonotype was sampled from a woman in her thirties with Graves disease. CDR3 nucleotides: TGTGCCAGCAGCCAAAGGACAGGTAGCTCCTACGAGCAGTTCTTC. Protein product: CASSQRTGSSYEQFF.